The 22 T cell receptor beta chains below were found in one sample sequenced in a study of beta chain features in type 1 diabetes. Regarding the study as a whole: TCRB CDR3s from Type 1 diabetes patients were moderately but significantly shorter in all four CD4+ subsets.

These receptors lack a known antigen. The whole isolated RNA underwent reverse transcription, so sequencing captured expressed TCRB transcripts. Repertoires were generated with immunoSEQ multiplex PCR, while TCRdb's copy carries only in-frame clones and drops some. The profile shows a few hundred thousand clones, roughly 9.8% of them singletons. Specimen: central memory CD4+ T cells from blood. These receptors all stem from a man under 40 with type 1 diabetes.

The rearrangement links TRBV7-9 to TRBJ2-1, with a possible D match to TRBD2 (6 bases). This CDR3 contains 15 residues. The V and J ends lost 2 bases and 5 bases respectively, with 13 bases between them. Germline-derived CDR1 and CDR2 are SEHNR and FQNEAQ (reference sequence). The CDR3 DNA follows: TGTGCCAGCAGCTTAAGGGGCGGGGAACACAATGAGCAGTTCTTC. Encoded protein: CASSLRGGEHNEQFF. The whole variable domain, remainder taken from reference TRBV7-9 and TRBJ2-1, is DTGVSQNPRHKITKRGQNVTFRCDPISEHNRLYWYRQTLGQGPEFLTYFQNEAQLEKSRLLSDRFSAERPKGSFSTLEIQRTEQGDSAMYLCASSLRGGEHNEQFFGPGTRLTVL.

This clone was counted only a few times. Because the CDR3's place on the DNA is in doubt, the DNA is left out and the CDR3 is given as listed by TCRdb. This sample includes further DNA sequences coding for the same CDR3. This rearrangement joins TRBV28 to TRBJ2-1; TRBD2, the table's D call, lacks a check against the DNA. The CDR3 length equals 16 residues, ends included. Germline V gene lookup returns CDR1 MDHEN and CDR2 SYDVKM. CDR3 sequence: CASSSSTSGSYNEQFF.

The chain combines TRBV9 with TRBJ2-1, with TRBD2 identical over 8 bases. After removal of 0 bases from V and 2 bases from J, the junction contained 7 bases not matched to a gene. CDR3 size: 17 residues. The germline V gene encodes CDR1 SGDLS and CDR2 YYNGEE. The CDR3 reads CASSVDGGRTAYNEQFF. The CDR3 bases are TGTGCCAGCAGCGTAGATGGCGGGAGGACCGCCTACAATGAGCAGTTCTTC.

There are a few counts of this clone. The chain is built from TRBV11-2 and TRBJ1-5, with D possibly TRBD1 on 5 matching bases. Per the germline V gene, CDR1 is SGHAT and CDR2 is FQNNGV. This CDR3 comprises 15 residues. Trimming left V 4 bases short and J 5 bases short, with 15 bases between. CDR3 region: CASSYEGRGDQPQHF. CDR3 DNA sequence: TGTGCCAGCAGCTACGAAGGGCGAGGGGATCAGCCCCAGCATTTT.

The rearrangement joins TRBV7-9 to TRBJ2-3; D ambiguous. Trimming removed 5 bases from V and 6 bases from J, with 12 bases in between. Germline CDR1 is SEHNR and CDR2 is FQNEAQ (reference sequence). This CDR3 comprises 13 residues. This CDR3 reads CASSAAGRDTQYF. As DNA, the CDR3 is TGTGCCAGCAGCGCGGCAGGCAGGGATACGCAGTATTTT.

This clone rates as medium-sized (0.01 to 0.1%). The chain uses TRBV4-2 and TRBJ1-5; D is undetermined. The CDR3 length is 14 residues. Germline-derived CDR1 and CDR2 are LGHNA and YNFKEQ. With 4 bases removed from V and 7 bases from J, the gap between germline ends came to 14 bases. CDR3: CASSRRTQEQPQHF. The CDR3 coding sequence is TGTGCCAGCAGCCGACGGACTCAGGAACAGCCCCAGCATTTT.

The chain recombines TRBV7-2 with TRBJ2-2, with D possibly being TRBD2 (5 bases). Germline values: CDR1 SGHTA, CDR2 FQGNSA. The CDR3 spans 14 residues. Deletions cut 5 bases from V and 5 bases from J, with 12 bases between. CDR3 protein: CASSPLSGTGELFF. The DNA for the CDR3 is TGTGCCAGCAGCCCCCTTTCGGGAACCGGGGAGCTGTTTTTT.

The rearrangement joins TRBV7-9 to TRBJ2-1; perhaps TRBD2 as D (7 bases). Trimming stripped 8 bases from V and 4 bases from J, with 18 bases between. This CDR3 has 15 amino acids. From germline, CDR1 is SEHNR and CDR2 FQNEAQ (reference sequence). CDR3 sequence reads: CASLASGGRYNEQFF. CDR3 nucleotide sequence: TGTGCCAGCCTCGCATCCGGGGGGCGATACAATGAGCAGTTCTTC.

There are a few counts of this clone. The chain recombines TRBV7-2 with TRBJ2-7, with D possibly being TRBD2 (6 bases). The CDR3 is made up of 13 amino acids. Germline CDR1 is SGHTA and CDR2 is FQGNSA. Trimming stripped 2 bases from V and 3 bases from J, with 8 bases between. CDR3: CASSLWGVYEQYF. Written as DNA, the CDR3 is TGTGCCAGCAGCTTATGGGGGGTCTACGAGCAGTACTTC. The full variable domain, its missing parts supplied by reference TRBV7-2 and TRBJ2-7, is GAGVSQSPSNKVTEKGKDVELRCDPISGHTALYWYRQSLGQGLEFLIYFQGNSAPDKSGLPSDRFSAERTGGSVSTLTIQRTQQEDSAVYLCASSLWGVYEQYFGPGTRLTVT.

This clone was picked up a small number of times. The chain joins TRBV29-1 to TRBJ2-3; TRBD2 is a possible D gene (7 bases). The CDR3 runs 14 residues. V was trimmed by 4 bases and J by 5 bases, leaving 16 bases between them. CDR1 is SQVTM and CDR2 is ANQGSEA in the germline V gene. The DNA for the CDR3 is TGCAGCGTTGGGGGGCCTAGCGGAATAGATACGCAGTATTTT. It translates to CSVGGPSGIDTQYF.

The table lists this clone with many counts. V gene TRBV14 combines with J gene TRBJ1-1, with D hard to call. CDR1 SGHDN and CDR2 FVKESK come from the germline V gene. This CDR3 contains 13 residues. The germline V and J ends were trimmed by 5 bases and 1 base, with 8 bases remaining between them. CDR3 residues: CASSVQSNTEAFF. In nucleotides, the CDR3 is TGTGCCAGCAGCGTGCAGTCGAACACTGAAGCTTTCTTT.

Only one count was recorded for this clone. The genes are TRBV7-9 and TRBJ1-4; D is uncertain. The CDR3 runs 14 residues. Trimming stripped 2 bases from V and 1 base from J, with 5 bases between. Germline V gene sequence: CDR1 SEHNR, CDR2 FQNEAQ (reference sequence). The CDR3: CASSLRVTNEKLFF. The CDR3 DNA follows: TGTGCCAGCAGCTTAAGGGTAACTAATGAAAAACTGTTTTTT.

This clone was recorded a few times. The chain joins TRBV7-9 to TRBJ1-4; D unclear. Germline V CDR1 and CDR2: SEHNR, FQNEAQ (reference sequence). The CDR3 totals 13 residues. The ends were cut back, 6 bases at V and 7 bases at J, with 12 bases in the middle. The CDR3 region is CASRAGVTEKLFF. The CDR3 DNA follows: TGTGCCAGCAGGGCCGGGGTTACTGAAAAACTGTTTTTT.

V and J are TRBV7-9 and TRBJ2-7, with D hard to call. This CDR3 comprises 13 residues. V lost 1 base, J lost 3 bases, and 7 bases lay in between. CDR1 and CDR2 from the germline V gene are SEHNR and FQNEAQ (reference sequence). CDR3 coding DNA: TGTGCCAGCAGCTTAGAGCAAGGCTACGAGCAGTACTTC. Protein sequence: CASSLEQGYEQYF.

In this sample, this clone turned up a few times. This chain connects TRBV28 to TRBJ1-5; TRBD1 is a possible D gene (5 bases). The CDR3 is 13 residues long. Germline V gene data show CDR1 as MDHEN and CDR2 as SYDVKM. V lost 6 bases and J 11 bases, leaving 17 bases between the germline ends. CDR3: CASRTQQSGTQHF. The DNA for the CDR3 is TGTGCCAGCAGGACACAGCAATCAGGGACCCAGCATTTT.

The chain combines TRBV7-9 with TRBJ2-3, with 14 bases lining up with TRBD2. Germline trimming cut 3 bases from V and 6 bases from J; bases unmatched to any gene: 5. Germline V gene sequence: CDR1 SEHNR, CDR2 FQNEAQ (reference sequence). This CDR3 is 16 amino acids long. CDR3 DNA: TGTGCCAGCAGCTTCGGGGGACTAGCGGGAGCGGATACGCAGTATTTT. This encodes CASSFGGLAGADTQYF.

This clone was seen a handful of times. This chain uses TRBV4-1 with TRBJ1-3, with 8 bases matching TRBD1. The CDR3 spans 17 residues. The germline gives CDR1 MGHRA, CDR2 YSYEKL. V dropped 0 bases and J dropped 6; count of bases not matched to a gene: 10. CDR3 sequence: CASSQEGRRTGLNTIYF. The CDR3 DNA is TGCGCCAGCAGCCAAGAAGGAAGGAGGACAGGGCTAAACACCATATATTTT.

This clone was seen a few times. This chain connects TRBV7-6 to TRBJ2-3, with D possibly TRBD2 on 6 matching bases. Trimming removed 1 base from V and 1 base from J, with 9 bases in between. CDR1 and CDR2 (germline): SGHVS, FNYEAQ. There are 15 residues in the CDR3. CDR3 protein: CASSLGGMRTDTQYF. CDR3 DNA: TGTGCCAGCAGCTTAGGCGGGATGCGCACAGATACGCAGTATTTT.

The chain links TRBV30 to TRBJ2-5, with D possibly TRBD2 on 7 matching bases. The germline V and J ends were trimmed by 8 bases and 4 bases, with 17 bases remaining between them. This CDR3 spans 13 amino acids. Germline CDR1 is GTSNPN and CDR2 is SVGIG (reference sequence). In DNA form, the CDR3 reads TGTGCCGGGGAGGGGGAGGGTGGAGAGACCCAGTACTTC. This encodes CAGEGEGGETQYF.

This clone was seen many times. This CDR3 reads CSVEISTQNIQYF. CDR3 nucleotide sequence: TGCAGCGTTGAAATCTCGACTCAAAACATTCAGTACTTC. J is TRBJ2-4 and V is TRBV29-1; D unresolved. This CDR3 comprises 13 residues. V lost 2 bases, J lost 5 bases, and 10 bases lay in between. The germline gives CDR1 SQVTM, CDR2 ANQGSEA.

Here the CDR3 reads CASKVIANYGYTF. CDR3 sequence (DNA): TGTGCCAGCAAGGTCATAGCTAACTATGGCTACACCTTC. The chain carries TRBV28 and TRBJ1-2; D is unresolved. Trimming stripped 7 bases from V and 0 bases from J, with 9 bases between. The V gene's germline CDR1 is MDHEN and CDR2 SYDVKM. CDR3 length equals 13 residues.

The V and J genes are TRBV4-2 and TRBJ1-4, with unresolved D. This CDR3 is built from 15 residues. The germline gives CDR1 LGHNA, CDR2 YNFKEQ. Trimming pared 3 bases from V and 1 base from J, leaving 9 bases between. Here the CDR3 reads CASSQWGGTNEKLFF. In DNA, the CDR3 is TGTGCCAGCAGCCAGTGGGGAGGAACTAATGAAAAACTGTTTTTT.